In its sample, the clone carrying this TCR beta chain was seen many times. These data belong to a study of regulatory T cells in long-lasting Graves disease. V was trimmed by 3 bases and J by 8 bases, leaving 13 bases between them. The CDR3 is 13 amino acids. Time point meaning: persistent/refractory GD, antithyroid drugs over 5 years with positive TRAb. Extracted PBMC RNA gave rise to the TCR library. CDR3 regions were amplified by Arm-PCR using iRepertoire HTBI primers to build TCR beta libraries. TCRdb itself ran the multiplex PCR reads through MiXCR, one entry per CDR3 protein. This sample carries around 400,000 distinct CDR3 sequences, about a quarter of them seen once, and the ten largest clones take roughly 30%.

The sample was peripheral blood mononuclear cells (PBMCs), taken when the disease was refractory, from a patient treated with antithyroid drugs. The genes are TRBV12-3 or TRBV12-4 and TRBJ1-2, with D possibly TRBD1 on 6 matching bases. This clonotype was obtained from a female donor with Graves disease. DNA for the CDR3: TGTGCCAGCAGTTTTGTTCCGGGACACGGCTACACCTTC. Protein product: CASSFVPGHGYTF.